This TCR beta chain was profiled in a study of Graves' ophthalmopathy and Graves' hyperthyroidism. Points from the study as a whole: Clonotypes were expanded in thyroid at above 0.001 frequency, and most also appeared in blood.

This CDR3 contains 15 residues. Per germline, CDR1 SGHTA and CDR2 FQGNSA. V was clipped by 5 bases and J by 2 bases; unmatched bases: 6. Investigators amplified TCR beta CDR3 regions from RNA transcripts. Second-round multiplex PCR followed a first-round RT-PCR using HTBI primers. TCRdb re-called the multiplex PCR reads with MiXCR, one entry per CDR3 protein. The sample lists under 350,000 distinct CDR3 sequences; 17% were seen once. There are many counts of this clonotype. Its antigen is not identified. Input material: peripheral blood. The gene calls are TRBV7-2 and TRBJ2-5, with 9 nucleotides matching TRBD1. This clonotype was obtained from an adult man with Graves' ophthalmopathy. For the CDR3, the DNA is TGTGCCAGCAGCCTAGGACAGGGGCGACAAGAGACCCAGTACTTC. Translating it yields CASSLGQGRQETQYF.